This T cell receptor beta chain is drawn from a study of cytomegalovirus exposure and HLA in healthy donors. Across the whole study: Approximately 80 million unique TCRs from HLA-typed donors were held in an early data release. Findings of the study overall: What TCR beta sequences reportedly achieved was accurate prediction of HLA-A and HLA-B alleles in most subjects.

Remarks on this clone: The target antigen is unknown.

The PCR made use of 60 Vbeta and 13 Jbeta primers. Some clones are missing from TCRdb's copy, which holds only in-frame ones; the method was immunoSEQ multiplex PCR. The sample includes 150,000 to 200,000 clones, around 62% of them seen just once. The germline V gene encodes CDR1 SGHNT and CDR2 YYREEE (reference sequence). The CDR3 has 15 amino acids. V trimming: 2 bases; J trimming: 1 base; junction bases outside the gene matches: 3. This receptor was identified in a man aged 40-55 years in good health and CMV-seronegative. This chain links TRBV5-4 with TRBJ2-3, with 8 bases identical to TRBD2. The sample comprised PBMCs. CDR3 coding DNA: TGTGCCAGCAGCTTAGCGGGGGCGGGCACAGATACGCAGTATTTT. Translation gives CASSLAGAGTDTQYF.